This T cell receptor beta chain appears in the sequencing data of a study of cytotoxic CD8 clonotypes in ibrutinib-treated CLL. Roughly 1.8 micrograms of genomic DNA from cryopreserved PBMCs went into TCR beta libraries. This table comes from immunoSEQ multiplex PCR, and its TCRdb copy is limited to in-frame clones, with some not included. The top ten clones hold roughly 2% of a sample with roughly 160,000 clones, around 84% of them seen once. The V end lost 2 bases, the J end lost 3 bases, and 22 bases lay between the germline ends. From germline, CDR1 is GTSNPN and CDR2 SVGIG (reference sequence). The CDR3 contains 17 residues. Overall study findings and caveats: Before falling back toward baseline at progression, clonality had risen at the time of ibrutinib response. Contraction or stability on treatment characterized the public clonotypes, which were uncommon.

Of note for this clone: Its matching antigen is unknown.

This TCR derives from a human donor with chronic lymphocytic leukemia. Sequencing used PBMCs, obtained after 12 months of ibrutinib treatment. The chain combines TRBV30 with TRBJ1-1; perhaps TRBD1 as D (6 bases). The CDR3 DNA sequence: TGTGCCTGGAGTACCCAAATAACCAAGGGGGGGCACACTGAAGCTTTCTTT. Protein product: CAWSTQITKGGHTEAFF.